A selection of T cell receptor beta chains follows, all from one sample in a study of blood T cell repertoires in COVID-19. TCRdb's copy holds only in-frame clones and misses some; the assay was immunoSEQ multiplex PCR. This sample has roughly 700,000 clones, with 80% to 90% found just once. Sequencing input: peripheral blood. The receptor set was obtained from a woman aged 18-29 years with acute or convalescent COVID-19. CDR3s include the opening cysteine and the closing phenylalanine or tryptophan. The order of the fields is J gene, clone size, D gene, V gene, CDR3 protein, CDR3 DNA. The D gene is left open where the match is weak. Only some rows state a clone size, as once, few, many or a class for expanded clones.

J: TRBJ1-3
size: few
D: -
V: TRBV19
CDR3: CASSIGAASSGNTIYF
DNA: TGTGCCAGTAGTATTGGGGCAGCGAGCTCTGGAAACACCATATATTTT

J: TRBJ2-7
size: -
D: TRBD1
V: TRBV3-1/TRBV3-2
CDR3: CAVGWTGENEQYF
DNA: TGTGCCGTGGGGTGGACAGGGGAAAACGAGCAGTACTTC

J: TRBJ1-6
size: -
D: TRBD1
V: TRBV6-1
CDR3: CASSDYRGSYNSPLHF
DNA: TGTGCCAGCAGTGATTACAGGGGTAGCTATAATTCACCCCTCCACTTT

J: TRBJ1-1
size: once
D: TRBD1
V: TRBV10-3
CDR3: CAISGGQKPTEAFF
DNA: TGTGCCATCAGTGGGGGACAGAAGCCCACTGAAGCTTTCTTT

J: TRBJ2-1
size: few
D: -
V: TRBV3-1/TRBV3-2
CDR3: CASSQDPGESYNEQFF
DNA: TGTGCCAGCAGCCAAGATCCAGGGGAGAGCTACAATGAGCAGTTCTTC

J: TRBJ1-2
size: -
D: TRBD1
V: TRBV7-9
CDR3: CASSLDGRTGYGYTF
DNA: TGTGCCAGCAGCTTAGATGGGCGGACAGGGTATGGCTACACCTTC

J: TRBJ1-2
size: once
D: -
V: TRBV27
CDR3: CASSPSPIRGYGYGYTF
DNA: TGTGCCAGCAGCCCAAGTCCTATCAGAGGGTATGGCTATGGCTACACCTTC

J: TRBJ2-3
size: -
D: -
V: TRBV6-6
CDR3: CASSYSGGRITDTQYF
DNA: TGTGCCAGCAGTTACTCCGGGGGGCGGATCACAGATACGCAGTATTTT

J: TRBJ2-7
size: -
D: -
V: TRBV5-6
CDR3: CASSSGTYEQYF
DNA: TGTGCCAGCAGCTCAGGGACCTACGAGCAGTACTTC

J: TRBJ2-2
size: -
D: -
V: TRBV14
CDR3: CASSLLGNTGELFF
DNA: TGTGCCAGCAGCCTCCTAGGTAACACCGGGGAGCTGTTTTTT

J: TRBJ2-1
size: -
D: -
V: TRBV29-1
CDR3: CSVPGQSSYNEQFF
DNA: TGCAGCGTCCCTGGACAGAGCTCCTACAATGAGCAGTTCTTC

J: TRBJ2-7
size: -
D: TRBD2
V: TRBV18
CDR3: CASSPPGRDSGPEQYF
DNA: TGTGCCAGCTCACCACCCGGGAGGGACTCAGGCCCGGAGCAGTACTTC

J: TRBJ1-1
size: -
D: -
V: TRBV5-1
CDR3: CASSFGQSTEAFF
DNA: TGCGCCAGCAGCTTTGGACAGAGCACTGAAGCTTTCTTT

J: TRBJ2-2
size: -
D: TRBD2
V: TRBV18
CDR3: CASSLSGGNTGELFF
DNA: TGTGCCAGCTCACTTAGCGGGGGAAACACCGGGGAGCTGTTTTTT

J: TRBJ1-3
size: few
D: -
V: TRBV19
CDR3: CASSISPGQGNTIYF
DNA: TGTGCCAGTAGTATTTCCCCGGGACAAGGAAACACCATATATTTT

J: TRBJ1-1
size: -
D: -
V: TRBV6-5
CDR3: CASSYLLGGSPKAFF
DNA: TGTGCCAGCAGTTACTTACTAGGAGGCAGCCCCAAAGCTTTCTTT

J: TRBJ1-1
size: few
D: -
V: TRBV11-2
CDR3: CASSYPGGGTNTEAFF
DNA: TGTGCCAGCAGCTACCCGGGAGGGGGGACGAACACTGAAGCTTTCTTT

J: TRBJ2-7
size: -
D: TRBD1
V: TRBV5-1
CDR3: CASSLVIVGYRSGQGDEQYF
DNA: TGCGCCAGCAGCTTGGTAATTGTAGGGTATCGTTCGGGACAGGGGGACGAGCAGTACTTC

J: TRBJ1-6
size: -
D: -
V: TRBV21-1
CDR3: CASSKGDSPSYNSPLHF
DNA: TGTGCCAGCAGCAAAGGGGACAGTCCGAGCTATAATTCACCCCTCCACTTT

J: TRBJ2-5
size: -
D: TRBD1
V: TRBV6-6
CDR3: CASSYAGGGFETQYF
DNA: TGTGCCAGCAGTTATGCAGGGGGCGGTTTCGAGACCCAGTACTTC

J: TRBJ1-2
size: -
D: TRBD1
V: TRBV12-5
CDR3: CASGLVRSRDRGDTNYGYTF
DNA: TGTGCTAGTGGTTTGGTACGGTCGAGGGACAGGGGGGATACTAACTATGGCTACACCTTC

J: TRBJ1-5
size: -
D: -
V: TRBV12-3/TRBV12-4
CDR3: CALGSGDGQPQHF
DNA: TGTGCCCTAGGGAGTGGGGATGGACAGCCCCAGCATTTT

J: TRBJ2-1
size: -
D: -
V: TRBV6-5
CDR3: CASSNRNEQFF
DNA: TGTGCCAGCAGTAACAGAAATGAGCAGTTCTTC

J: TRBJ2-1
size: -
D: -
V: TRBV14
CDR3: CASRQSSYNEQFF
DNA: TGTGCCAGCAGACAGAGCTCCTACAATGAGCAGTTCTTC

J: TRBJ1-1
size: -
D: -
V: TRBV30
CDR3: CAWSLGEGMNTEAFF
DNA: TGTGCCTGGAGTTTAGGGGAGGGGATGAACACTGAAGCTTTCTTT

J: TRBJ2-7
size: -
D: TRBD2
V: TRBV4-3
CDR3: CASSQGTERGTEQYF
DNA: TGCGCCAGCAGCCAAGGGACGGAGCGGGGGACCGAGCAGTACTTC

J: TRBJ2-3
size: -
D: -
V: TRBV4-3
CDR3: CASSQEGGLTDTQYF
DNA: TGCGCCAGCAGCCAAGAGGGGGGGCTAACAGATACGCAGTATTTT

J: TRBJ2-2
size: -
D: -
V: TRBV4-1
CDR3: CASSQEGPPGLFTGELFF
DNA: TGCGCCAGCAGCCAAGAAGGGCCGCCAGGGCTATTTACCGGGGAGCTGTTTTTT

J: TRBJ1-1
size: once
D: -
V: TRBV24-1
CDR3: CATQGQDDLEAFF
DNA: TGTGCCACCCAGGGGCAGGACGACCTTGAAGCTTTCTTT

J: TRBJ2-3
size: -
D: TRBD2
V: TRBV12-3/TRBV12-4
CDR3: CASSAGTSGGWF
DNA: TGTGCCAGCAGCGCCGGGACTAGCGGGGGGTGGTTT

J: TRBJ2-7
size: -
D: -
V: TRBV2
CDR3: CAIGLYEQYF
DNA: TGTGCCATTGGACTTTACGAGCAGTACTTC

J: TRBJ1-6
size: -
D: -
V: TRBV27
CDR3: CASSFGRGTNSPLHF
DNA: TGTGCCAGCAGTTTTGGGCGGGGGACGAATTCACCCCTCCACTTT

J: TRBJ2-1
size: -
D: TRBD2
V: TRBV7-3
CDR3: CASSLSLAGGSYNEQFF
DNA: TGTGCCAGCAGCTTAAGCCTAGCGGGGGGCTCCTACAATGAGCAGTTCTTC

J: TRBJ1-1
size: -
D: -
V: TRBV28
CDR3: CASSLLNTEAFF
DNA: TGTGCCAGCAGTTTATTAAACACTGAAGCTTTCTTT

J: TRBJ2-7
size: -
D: TRBD2
V: TRBV4-3
CDR3: CASSQGGGSSYEQYF
DNA: TGCGCCAGCAGCCAAGGGGGGGGGAGCTCCTACGAGCAGTACTTC

J: TRBJ1-4
size: -
D: -
V: TRBV27
CDR3: CASRSAYPEKLFF
DNA: TGTGCCAGCAGGTCCGCCTACCCTGAAAAACTGTTTTTT

J: TRBJ1-2
size: -
D: -
V: TRBV13
CDR3: CASSSSGVGYTF
DNA: TGTGCCAGCAGCTCGTCCGGGGTTGGCTACACCTTC

J: TRBJ2-2
size: -
D: TRBD1
V: TRBV4-1
CDR3: CASSQKQGKGTGELFF
DNA: TGCGCCAGCAGCCAAAAACAGGGGAAGGGTACCGGGGAGCTGTTTTTT

J: TRBJ2-7
size: -
D: TRBD2
V: TRBV7-9
CDR3: CASSLFLGTSGGITYEQYF
DNA: TGTGCCAGCAGCTTATTTCTGGGGACTAGCGGGGGGATCACCTACGAGCAGTACTTC

J: TRBJ1-2
size: few
D: TRBD1
V: TRBV4-3
CDR3: CASSQDSRDRGHYGYTF
DNA: TGCGCCAGCAGCCAAGATAGCCGGGACAGGGGGCACTATGGCTACACCTTC

J: TRBJ1-4
size: -
D: TRBD1
V: TRBV24-1
CDR3: CATSDTPKDRGREKLFF
DNA: TGTGCCACCAGTGATACTCCAAAGGACAGGGGGCGTGAAAAACTGTTTTTT

J: TRBJ1-1
size: -
D: -
V: TRBV7-9
CDR3: CASSPPGSTEAFF
DNA: TGTGCCAGCAGCCCCCCGGGGTCAACTGAAGCTTTCTTT

J: TRBJ1-4
size: -
D: -
V: TRBV9
CDR3: CASSSSEAGDFEKLFF
DNA: TGTGCCAGCAGCTCCTCCGAGGCAGGGGATTTTGAAAAACTGTTTTTT

J: TRBJ1-1
size: -
D: TRBD1
V: TRBV18
CDR3: CASSLGQERVTEAFF
DNA: TGTGCCAGCTCACTTGGACAGGAGAGGGTCACTGAAGCTTTCTTT

J: TRBJ2-3
size: -
D: TRBD2
V: TRBV30
CDR3: CASISSGGAADTQYF
DNA: TGTGCCTCGATTTCTAGCGGGGGGGCCGCAGATACGCAGTATTTT

J: TRBJ1-1
size: -
D: -
V: TRBV19
CDR3: CASSTGGRAPLTEAFF
DNA: TGTGCCAGTAGTACGGGAGGACGGGCCCCCCTCACTGAAGCTTTCTTT

J: TRBJ1-6
size: -
D: -
V: TRBV5-6
CDR3: CASSSDIDSPLHF
DNA: TGTGCCAGCAGCTCAGATATCGATTCACCCCTCCACTTT

J: TRBJ1-2
size: -
D: TRBD1
V: TRBV19
CDR3: CASNLGQGSISGYTF
DNA: TGTGCCAGTAACCTGGGACAGGGTTCAATAAGTGGCTACACCTTC

J: TRBJ2-5
size: -
D: -
V: TRBV5-1
CDR3: CASSFTGETQYF
DNA: TGCGCCAGCAGCTTTACAGGGGAGACCCAGTACTTC

J: TRBJ1-5
size: -
D: -
V: TRBV7-2
CDR3: CASSQTPGSRRGNQPQHF
DNA: TGTGCCAGCAGCCAAACACCCGGGTCCCGCCGGGGCAATCAGCCCCAGCATTTT

J: TRBJ2-7
size: few
D: -
V: TRBV5-5
CDR3: CASSLERTYEQYF
DNA: TGTGCCAGCAGCTTGGAGCGGACCTACGAGCAGTACTTC

J: TRBJ1-5
size: -
D: -
V: TRBV7-6
CDR3: CASSLGVGEFSNQPQHF
DNA: TGTGCCAGCAGCTTAGGGGTCGGGGAGTTTAGCAATCAGCCCCAGCATTTT